A single sample gave rise to the 17 T cell receptor beta chains below, sequenced in a study of blood T cell repertoires in COVID-19. Produced via immunoSEQ multiplex PCR; TCRdb's table is partial and in-frame only. This sample has over 90,000 clones; about 90% occur once, and the top ten carry about 15%. The sample consisted of peripheral blood. Every receptor here comes from a human donor in a cohort sampled during active COVID-19.

This clone was picked up a small number of times. The chain links TRBV5-6 to TRBJ1-2, with 9 bases fitting TRBD1. The J segment lost 7 bases and the V segment lost 0 bases, leaving 7 bases of the junction unmatched. The CDR3 contains 15 residues. From germline, CDR1 is SGHDT and CDR2 YYEEEE. The CDR3 bases are TGTGCCAGCAGCTTGGCCAACAGGGGGCGCGGTGGCTACACCTTC. It specifies CASSLANRGRGGYTF.

The chain couples TRBV9 to TRBJ1-2; D unresolved. This CDR3 region has 14 residues. V was shortened by 3 bases and J by 6 bases, with 15 bases between the two germline ends. The germline gives CDR1 SGDLS, CDR2 YYNGEE. Here the CDR3 DNA reads TGTGCCAGCAGCGAACCGGGCGGGAACCATGGCTACACCTTC. Translation: CASSEPGGNHGYTF.

The rearrangement joins TRBV6-2 or TRBV6-3 to TRBJ2-5; unclear D gene. Trimming pared 6 bases from V and 8 bases from J, leaving 19 bases between. CDR1 is MNHEY, CDR2 SVGEGT, per germline. This CDR3 has 14 amino acids. The CDR3 sequence is CASSPGPSKRTQYF. CDR3 DNA: TGTGCCAGCAGCCCTGGGCCGTCCAAGAGAACCCAGTACTTC.

The chain has TRBV3-1 (or the pseudogene TRBV3-2) and TRBJ2-7, with D uncertain. Trimming removed 4 bases from V and 3 bases from J, with 4 bases in between. Germline lookup yields CDR1 LGHDT and CDR2 YNNKEL (reference sequence). This CDR3 is built from 11 residues. CDR3 loop: CASSPGYEQYF. For the CDR3, the DNA is TGTGCCAGCAGCCCGGGCTACGAGCAGTACTTC.

The chain couples TRBV4-1 to TRBJ1-2, with 7 bases that match TRBD1. After removal of 0 bases from V and 4 bases from J, the junction contained 2 bases not matched to a gene. This CDR3 is built from 14 residues. CDR1 MGHRA and CDR2 YSYEKL come from the germline V gene. CDR3 nucleotides: TGCGCCAGCAGCCAAGACAGGGGGACCTATGGCTACACCTTC. This sequence encodes CASSQDRGTYGYTF.

The chain is built from TRBV5-6 and TRBJ2-1; D may be TRBD2 (7 bases). The CDR3 runs to 12 residues. The V end was cut by 4 bases, the J end by 10 bases, with 12 bases between. Germline V gene data show CDR1 as SGHDT and CDR2 as YYEEEE. The CDR3 spells CASSPGGPEQFF. For the CDR3, the DNA is TGTGCCAGCAGCCCCGGGGGGCCCGAGCAGTTCTTC.

This chain joins TRBV19 and TRBJ1-5, with 10 bases lining up with TRBD1. This CDR3 is built from 17 residues. CDR1 and CDR2 (germline): LNHDA, SQIVND (reference sequence). V trimming: 5 bases; J trimming: 6 bases; junction bases outside the gene matches: 13. Here the CDR3 reads CASSRGQGRRLSQPQHF. The CDR3 DNA reads as TGTGCCAGTAGTCGGGGACAGGGGCGAAGGTTGAGTCAGCCCCAGCATTTT.

The DNA for the CDR3 is TGTGCCAGCTCCCCGGAAGGGAGGGTCGGCAATCAGCCCCAGCATTTT. Its protein product is CASSPEGRVGNQPQHF. The chain couples TRBV18 to TRBJ1-5; D is undetermined. V was shortened by 6 bases and J by 2 bases, with 17 bases between the two germline ends. Germline V gene sequence: CDR1 KGHSH, CDR2 LQKENI. The CDR3 spans 16 residues.

This chain connects TRBV2 to TRBJ2-1; 9 nucleotides align to TRBD1. This CDR3 has 16 amino acids. CDR1 and CDR2 (germline): SNHLY, FYNNEI. With V trimmed by 6 bases and J by 5 bases, 11 bases remained unmatched. CDR3 loop: CASRVGWDRADNEQFF. The CDR3 DNA reads TGTGCCAGCAGAGTGGGTTGGGACAGGGCGGACAATGAGCAGTTCTTC.

The chain recombines TRBV9 with TRBJ2-5; possibly TRBD2 for D (6 bases). The CDR3 has 14 amino acids. Germline V CDR1 and CDR2: SGDLS, YYNGEE. The V gene lost 4 bases and the J gene lost 2 bases, with 12 bases spanning the gap. The CDR3 reads CASSTYREQETQYF. In nucleotides, the CDR3 is TGTGCCAGCAGCACATACCGGGAGCAAGAGACCCAGTACTTC. Supplemented by reference TRBV9 and TRBJ2-5, the full variable domain reads DSGVTQTPKHLITATGQRVTLRCSPRSGDLSVYWYQQSLDQGLQFLIQYYNGEERAKGNILERFSAQQFPDLHSELNLSSLELGDSALYFCASSTYREQETQYFGPGTRLLVL.

The gene calls are TRBV9 and TRBJ2-2; tentative D call: TRBD1 (7 bases). This CDR3 contains 16 residues. The ends were cut back, 3 bases at V and 3 bases at J, with 15 bases in the middle. Per germline, CDR1 SGDLS and CDR2 YYNGEE. CDR3 sequence reads: CASSGQGGSYTGELFF. The DNA of the CDR3 is TGTGCCAGCAGCGGTCAGGGGGGATCGTACACCGGGGAGCTGTTTTTT.

The rearrangement links TRBV9 to TRBJ1-1; D uncertain. The CDR3 contains 14 residues. The germline CDR1 and CDR2 sequences are SGDLS and YYNGEE. The ends were cut back, 4 bases at V and 1 base at J, with 11 bases in the middle. The CDR3 loop is CASSPGGSNTEAFF. The DNA of the CDR3 is TGTGCCAGCAGCCCCGGAGGATCGAACACTGAAGCTTTCTTT.

V gene TRBV4-1 combines with J gene TRBJ2-1, with TRBD2 matching 9 bases. The V gene's germline CDR1 is MGHRA and CDR2 YSYEKL. The CDR3 covers 15 residues. The V gene end was trimmed by 0 bases and the J gene end by 5 bases; junction bases not matched to a gene: 2. For the CDR3, the DNA is TGCGCCAGCAGCCAAGAGGGACTAGCTGACAATGAGCAGTTCTTC. This encodes CASSQEGLADNEQFF.

V is TRBV2 and J is TRBJ2-5, with TRBD1 as a possible D gene (6 bases). This CDR3 spans 15 amino acids. Per germline, CDR1 SNHLY and CDR2 FYNNEI. V shed 2 bases and J shed 5 bases, with 15 bases lying between them. The CDR3 loop is CASSEWQGNRETQYF. CDR3 coding DNA: TGTGCCAGCAGTGAATGGCAGGGGAACAGGGAGACCCAGTACTTC.

This chain uses TRBV19 with TRBJ2-3; 12 positions agree with TRBD2. The germline V gene encodes CDR1 LNHDA and CDR2 SQIVND (reference sequence). This CDR3 contains 15 residues. V was clipped by 6 bases and J by 1 base; unmatched bases: 2. This chain's CDR3 is CASSRTSGGTDTQYF. The DNA for the CDR3 is TGTGCCAGTAGCCGGACTAGCGGGGGCACAGATACGCAGTATTTT.

This clone came up once. The V and J genes are TRBV3-1 (or the pseudogene TRBV3-2) and TRBJ1-2; 11 bases match TRBD1. Trimming at V came to 3 bases and at J to 6 bases, leaving 9 bases not matched to a gene. From germline, CDR1 is LGHDT and CDR2 YNNKEL (reference sequence). The CDR3 runs to 16 residues. The CDR3 sequence: CASSHRRAGQGDGYTF. CDR3 bases: TGTGCCAGCAGCCACCGACGGGCGGGACAGGGGGATGGCTACACCTTC.

CDR3 DNA: TGCAGCGTTGGGACAGGTTCGGGTTCACCCCTCCACTTT. Amino acid sequence: CSVGTGSGSPLHF. The V call is TRBV29-1, the J call TRBJ1-6; 7 bases fit TRBD1. This CDR3 is built from 13 residues. Germline V gene lookup returns CDR1 SQVTM and CDR2 ANQGSEA. The trim removed 4 bases at V and 9 bases at J, leaving 6 bases unmatched. Combining the CDR3 with reference TRBV29-1 and TRBJ1-6 gives the whole variable domain SAVISQKPSRDICQRGTSLTIQCQVDSQVTMMFWYRQQPGQSLTLIATANQGSEATYESGFVIDKFPISRPNLTFSTLTVSNMSPEDSSIYLCSVGTGSGSPLHFGNGTRLTVT.